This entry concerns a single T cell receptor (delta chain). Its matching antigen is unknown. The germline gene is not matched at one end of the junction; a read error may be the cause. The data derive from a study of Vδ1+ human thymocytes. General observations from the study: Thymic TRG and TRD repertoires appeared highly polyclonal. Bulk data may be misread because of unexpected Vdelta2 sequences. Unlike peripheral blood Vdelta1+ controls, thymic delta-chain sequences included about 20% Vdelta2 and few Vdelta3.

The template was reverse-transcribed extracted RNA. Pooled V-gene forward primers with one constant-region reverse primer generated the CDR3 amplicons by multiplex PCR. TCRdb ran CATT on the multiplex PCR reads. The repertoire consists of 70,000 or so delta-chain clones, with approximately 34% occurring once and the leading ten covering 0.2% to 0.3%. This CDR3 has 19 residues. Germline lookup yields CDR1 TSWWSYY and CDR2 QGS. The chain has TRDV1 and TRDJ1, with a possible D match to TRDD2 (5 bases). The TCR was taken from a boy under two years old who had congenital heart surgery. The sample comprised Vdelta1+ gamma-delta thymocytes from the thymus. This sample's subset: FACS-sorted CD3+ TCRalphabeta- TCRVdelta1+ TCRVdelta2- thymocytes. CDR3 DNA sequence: TGTGCTCTTGGGGAACCGAAACCTTCTCCCTACTGCCACACCGATAAACGCATCTTT. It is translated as CALGEPKPSPYCHTDKRIF.